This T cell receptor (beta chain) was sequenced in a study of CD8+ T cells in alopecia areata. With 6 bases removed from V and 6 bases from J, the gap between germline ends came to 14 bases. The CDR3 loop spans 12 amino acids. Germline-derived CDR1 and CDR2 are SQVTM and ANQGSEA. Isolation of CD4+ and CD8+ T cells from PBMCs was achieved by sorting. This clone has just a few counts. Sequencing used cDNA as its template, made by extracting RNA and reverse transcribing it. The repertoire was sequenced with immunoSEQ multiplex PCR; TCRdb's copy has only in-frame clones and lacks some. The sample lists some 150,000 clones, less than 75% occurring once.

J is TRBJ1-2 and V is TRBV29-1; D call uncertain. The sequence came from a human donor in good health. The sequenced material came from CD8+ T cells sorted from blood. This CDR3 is CSVATGSHGYTF. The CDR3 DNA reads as TGCAGCGTCGCGACCGGGAGTCATGGCTACACCTTC.